Below, 30 T cell receptor beta chains from the same sample are listed, as sequenced in a study of beta chain features in type 1 diabetes. Findings of the study overall: Among patients with Type 1 diabetes, TCRB CDR3s were moderately but significantly shorter in every one of the four CD4+ subsets.

The antigens of these receptors remain unknown. The sequenced template was cDNA made from the entire isolated RNA. Using immunoSEQ multiplex PCR, the repertoire was profiled, and TCRdb retains in-frame clones only, with some absent. Counted here are 300,000 to 400,000 clones, roughly 9% occurring once; the ten biggest clones make up approximately 1%. The sample was central memory CD4+ T cells from blood. Source of these receptors: a man aged 25-40 years with type 1 diabetes.

This clone was seen a few times. DNA for the CDR3: TGCAGCGCCCGGACAGCCGGGTACGGCTACACCTTC. It is translated as CSARTAGYGYTF. The chain carries TRBV29-1 and TRBJ1-2, with D perhaps matching TRBD1 (6 bases). V lost 7 bases, J lost 8 bases, and 17 bases lay in between. This CDR3 spans 12 amino acids. Germline CDR1 and CDR2: SQVTM and ANQGSEA.

This clone was detected many times. This chain connects TRBV25-1 to TRBJ2-1, with 11 bases lining up with TRBD1. This CDR3 spans 16 amino acids. Unmatched junction bases numbered 15, after V lost 8 bases and J lost 9 bases. Looked up from germline, CDR1 is MGHDK and CDR2 is SYGVNS. CDR3 amino acids: CASQGGRTGGWGEQFF. Written as DNA, the CDR3 is TGTGCCAGCCAGGGCGGTCGGACAGGGGGCTGGGGTGAGCAGTTCTTC.

The rearrangement uses TRBV5-1 and TRBJ2-5; D possibly corresponds to TRBD2 (7 bases). The CDR3 extends over 14 amino acids. V lost 4 bases and J lost 5, with 15 bases in between. Germline V CDR1 and CDR2: SGHRS, YFSETQ. CDR3 bases: TGCGCCAGCAGCCCCCTAGGGAGGGGGGAGACCCAGTACTTC. Its translation is CASSPLGRGETQYF.

This clone was seen more than once but under ten times. The gene calls are TRBV7-2 and TRBJ2-2; 9 nucleotides agree with TRBD1. The germline gives CDR1 SGHTA, CDR2 FQGNSA. With 1 base clipped from V and 7 bases from J, the junction kept 4 bases outside the gene matches. The CDR3 runs to 15 residues. CDR3 in amino acids: CASSLGDRESGELFF. In DNA, the CDR3 is TGTGCCAGCAGCTTAGGGGACAGGGAGAGCGGGGAGCTGTTTTTT.

V gene TRBV11-2 combines with J gene TRBJ1-1; D is possibly TRBD1 (6 bases). Germline V gives CDR1 SGHAT, CDR2 FQNNGV. Trimming left V 5 bases short and J 4 bases short, with 14 bases between. This CDR3 contains 14 residues. CDR3 protein: CASSQLRGSTEAFF. The CDR3 bases are TGTGCCAGCAGCCAGCTCAGGGGATCCACTGAAGCTTTCTTT.

This clone was found a few times. The chain is built from TRBV4-1 and TRBJ1-1; D remains ambiguous. V lost 0 bases to trimming and J lost 6 bases, with 8 bases between them. This CDR3 contains 13 residues. Germline CDR1 and CDR2: MGHRA and YSYEKL. The CDR3 reads CASSQDGHPEAFF. For the CDR3, the DNA is TGCGCCAGCAGCCAAGATGGGCACCCTGAAGCTTTCTTT.

Only a few counts were recorded for this clone. The chain employs TRBV7-2 and TRBJ2-7; 9 bases are a match to TRBD2. Looked up from germline, CDR1 is SGHTA and CDR2 is FQGNSA. With V trimmed by 5 bases and J by 2 bases, 7 bases remained unmatched. The CDR3 runs 15 residues. The CDR3 sequence is CASSPQRGVPYEQYF. CDR3 nucleotide sequence: TGTGCCAGCAGCCCCCAGCGGGGGGTCCCCTACGAGCAGTACTTC.

The genes are TRBV7-6 and TRBJ2-5; perhaps TRBD1 as D (7 bases). The CDR3 covers 15 residues. Germline values: CDR1 SGHVS, CDR2 FNYEAQ. V shed 1 base and J shed 5 bases, with 14 bases lying between them. This chain's CDR3 is CASSLGARGDETQYF. In DNA, the CDR3 is TGTGCCAGCAGCTTAGGGGCCAGGGGGGACGAGACCCAGTACTTC.

This clone turned up a few times. This chain joins TRBV19 and TRBJ2-1; possibly TRBD1 for D (5 bases). The CDR3 spans 15 residues. V lost 3 bases to trimming and J lost 8 bases, with 17 bases between them. CDR1 and CDR2 from the germline V gene are LNHDA and SQIVND (reference sequence). DNA of the CDR3: TGTGCCAGTAGTATGTCGGACATACCGACGGATGAGCAGTTCTTC. This sequence encodes CASSMSDIPTDEQFF.

The CDR3 loop reads CASSLVKAEAFF. CDR3 coding DNA: TGTGCCAGCAGCTTAGTTAAGGCTGAAGCTTTCTTT. This chain uses TRBV7-6 with TRBJ1-1; D uncertain. V was trimmed by 1 base and J by 6 bases, leaving 6 bases between them. Germline V gene lookup returns CDR1 SGHVS and CDR2 FNYEAQ. The CDR3 is 12 residues long.

This clone was seen more than once but under ten times. The chain couples TRBV19 to TRBJ2-7; 7 bases line up with TRBD2. This CDR3 spans 14 amino acids. CDR1 LNHDA and CDR2 SQIVND come from the germline V gene (reference sequence). Trimming took 6 bases from V and 2 from J; bases not matched to a gene: 7. The CDR3 is CASRERGATYEQYF. In DNA form, the CDR3 reads TGTGCCAGTAGGGAGCGGGGCGCCACCTACGAGCAGTACTTC.

A few counts support this clone. At the DNA level, this CDR3 is encoded by other sequences in the same sample as well. The chain carries TRBV7-9 and TRBJ2-7; D possibly corresponds to TRBD1 (6 bases). V was clipped by 5 bases and J by 2 bases, with 16 bases between them. Germline V gene lookup returns CDR1 SEHNR and CDR2 FQNEAQ (reference sequence). The CDR3 has 15 amino acids. The CDR3 DNA reads TGTGCCAGCAGCGGTGGACAGTTCGGGGCCTACGAGCAGTACTTC. This codes for CASSGGQFGAYEQYF.

The J gene is TRBJ1-2, the V gene TRBV9; D perhaps matches TRBD1 (6 bases). Germline V gene lookup returns CDR1 SGDLS and CDR2 YYNGEE. Trimming cost V 3 bases and J 4 bases, with 16 bases left between them. This CDR3 has 15 amino acids. CDR3: CASSALQGDGYGYTF. The CDR3 coding sequence is TGTGCCAGCAGCGCACTACAGGGTGATGGCTATGGCTACACCTTC.

This sequence joins TRBV25-1 and TRBJ2-1; 9 nucleotides agree with TRBD2. The V segment lost 0 bases and the J segment 5 bases; nucleotides outside the gene matches: 5. Germline assignment: CDR1 MGHDK and CDR2 SYGVNS. The CDR3 is 16 residues long. This CDR3 is CASSEYGGGADNEQFF. As DNA, the CDR3 is TGTGCCAGCAGTGAATATGGCGGGGGGGCCGACAATGAGCAGTTCTTC. The whole variable domain, filled in from reference TRBV25-1 and TRBJ2-1, reads EADIYQTPRYLVIGTGKKITLECSQTMGHDKMYWYQQDPGMELHLIHYSYGVNSTEKGDLSSESTVSRIRTEHFPLTLESARPSHTSQYLCASSEYGGGADNEQFFGPGTRLTVL.

A remark on this clone: One end of the junction varies from germline; a read error may be responsible. This chain connects TRBV6-5 to TRBJ2-1; D perhaps matches TRBD1 (5 bases). The V gene's germline CDR1 is MNHEY and CDR2 SVGAGI. This CDR3 spans 14 amino acids. CDR3 coding DNA: TGTGCCATCAGTGGTGGGCAGGGCCGTGATGAGCAGTTCTTC. Translating it yields CAISGGQGRDEQFF.

This clone was observed at least ten times. J is TRBJ1-2 and V is TRBV19; D gene uncertain. The CDR3 runs to 13 residues. V gave up 10 bases and J gave up 6 bases, with 18 bases separating them. The germline V gene has CDR1 LNHDA and CDR2 SQIVND (reference sequence). The CDR3 region is CATSWAGSDGYTF. The CDR3 DNA reads TGTGCCACCAGCTGGGCAGGCTCCGATGGCTACACCTTC.

The J gene is TRBJ1-5, the V gene TRBV10-3; D call uncertain. CDR1 ENHRY and CDR2 SYGVKD come from the germline V gene. V dropped 3 bases and J dropped 3 bases, with 3 bases sitting between them. The CDR3 length is 12 residues. The CDR3 reads CAISDLNQPQHF. As DNA, the CDR3 is TGTGCCATCAGTGATCTCAATCAGCCCCAGCATTTT.

This clone was counted only a few times. V usage is TRBV2 and J usage is TRBJ1-6; TRBD1 is a possible D gene (5 bases). CDR3 length: 12 residues. Per the germline V gene, CDR1 is SNHLY and CDR2 is FYNNEI. Trimming took 8 bases from V and 10 from J, leaving 12 bases between them. The CDR3 DNA follows: TGTGCCAGCGGTCAGGGCCAATCACCCCTCCACTTT. Its protein product is CASGQGQSPLHF.

Concerning this clone: The sample holds other DNA sequences that translate to the same CDR3. The V gene is TRBV29-1, the J gene TRBJ2-7; no clear D. The germline V gene encodes CDR1 SQVTM and CDR2 ANQGSEA. The CDR3 is 12 residues long. With 7 bases removed from V and 7 bases from J, the gap between germline ends came to 17 bases. This CDR3 is CSGVRKGGEQYF. The CDR3 DNA is TGCAGCGGGGTGCGGAAAGGCGGTGAGCAGTACTTC.

The chain links TRBV29-1 to TRBJ1-3; TRBD1 might be the D (6 bases). Germline values: CDR1 SQVTM, CDR2 ANQGSEA. The CDR3 length is 14 residues. Trimming removed 3 bases from V and 3 bases from J, with 12 bases in between. The CDR3 reads CSVDSGGGGNTIYF. The CDR3 bases are TGCAGCGTTGACTCTGGGGGCGGTGGAAACACCATATATTTT.

The chain carries TRBV7-9 and TRBJ1-2; D call uncertain. Deletions cut 6 bases from V and 8 bases from J, with 16 bases between. The length of the CDR3 is 13 residues. Per germline, CDR1 SEHNR and CDR2 FQNEAQ (reference sequence). The CDR3 nucleotides are TGTGCCAGCAGTTTTGACGCGGGTAGGGGCTACACCTTC. Protein product: CASSFDAGRGYTF.

The V call is TRBV5-1, the J call TRBJ2-7, with D possibly matching TRBD1 (5 bases). The germline V and J ends were trimmed by 1 base and 6 bases, with 14 bases remaining between them. This CDR3 has 14 residues. Looked up from germline, CDR1 is SGHRS and CDR2 is YFSETQ. The CDR3 DNA reads as TGCGCCAGCAGCTTGTCGCCAACAGGTGGCGAGCAGTACTTC. It encodes CASSLSPTGGEQYF.

Details on this clone: The same CDR3 also results from other DNA sequences found in this sample. V is TRBV7-2 and J is TRBJ2-3; D is unresolved. V was shortened by 3 bases and J by 3 bases, with 7 bases between the two germline ends. The CDR3 totals 13 residues. Looked up from germline, CDR1 is SGHTA and CDR2 is FQGNSA. The CDR3 DNA is TGTGCCAGCAGCTTGGTCTGGACAGATACGCAGTATTTT. Translating gives CASSLVWTDTQYF.

This clone was counted between two and nine times. This may stem from a read error, because a much larger clone lies one nucleotide away. CDR3 DNA: TGTGCCAGCAGCCAAGAACTTAGGGCCGCCGCCTCTGGAAACACCATATATTTT. This sequence encodes CASSQELRAAASGNTIYF. The rearrangement joins TRBV4-2 to TRBJ1-3, with D hard to call. This CDR3 contains 18 residues. Germline values: CDR1 LGHNA, CDR2 YNFKEQ. Trimming removed 0 bases at V and 0 bases at J, with 15 bases between.

In its sample, this clone was seen a few times. The chain carries TRBV7-9 and TRBJ1-1; a weak D match, TRBD1 (6 bases). Trimming pared 2 bases from V and 6 bases from J, leaving 10 bases between. Germline loops: CDR1 SEHNR, CDR2 FQNEAQ (reference sequence). The CDR3 covers 13 residues. This CDR3 is CASSLSWTAEAFF. The CDR3 DNA reads as TGTGCCAGCAGCTTATCCTGGACAGCTGAAGCTTTCTTT.

The chain employs TRBV28 and TRBJ1-2; no clear D. Trimming removed 6 bases at V and 8 bases at J, with 10 bases between. The CDR3 runs to 11 residues. Per germline, CDR1 MDHEN and CDR2 SYDVKM. The CDR3: CASRVKRGYTF. In DNA, the CDR3 is TGTGCCAGCAGAGTCAAGAGGGGCTACACCTTC.

The genes are TRBV2 and TRBJ2-7; D is unresolved. The germline V and J ends were trimmed by 7 bases and 4 bases, with 11 bases remaining between them. Germline V gene data show CDR1 as SNHLY and CDR2 as FYNNEI. CDR3 size: 12 residues. CDR3 in amino acids: CASTVSEYEQYF. CDR3 in DNA: TGTGCCAGCACGGTCTCCGAATACGAGCAGTACTTC.

This clone occurred a few times. The rearrangement links TRBV9 to TRBJ1-2, with a weak D call TRBD1 (5 bases). Trimming pared 3 bases from V and 6 bases from J, leaving 12 bases between. Germline V lookup: CDR1 SGDLS, CDR2 YYNGEE. The CDR3 contains 13 residues. The CDR3: CASSGRADHGYTF. For the CDR3, the DNA is TGTGCCAGCAGCGGCAGGGCCGACCATGGCTACACCTTC.

This clone was detected a few times. The chain employs TRBV6-5 and TRBJ2-5, with TRBD1 as a possible D gene (5 bases). This CDR3 is built from 13 residues. CDR1 and CDR2 (germline): MNHEY, SVGAGI. Deletions cut 7 bases from V and 1 base from J, with 10 bases between. The CDR3 DNA is TGTGCCAGCAAGGGGCAGATCCAAGAGACCCAGTACTTC. Protein sequence: CASKGQIQETQYF.

The rearrangement links TRBV6-6 to TRBJ1-6, with TRBD1 as a possible D gene (5 bases). Germline CDR1 is MNHNY and CDR2 is SVGAGI (reference sequence). The CDR3 runs 14 residues. V dropped 7 bases and J dropped 10 bases, with 17 bases sitting between them. The CDR3 nucleotides read TGTGCCAGCACCCTTCCCTGGAGGGACTCACCCCTCCACTTT. Its translation: CASTLPWRDSPLHF.